These 12 T cell receptor beta chains share one sample of origin, sequenced in a study of control samples from healthy donors and cancer patients. The method was immunoSEQ multiplex PCR; TCRdb's version includes in-frame clones alone and lacks a portion of them. The sample contains over 75,000 clones, 85% of which appear only once. Sequencing used blood. Source of these receptors: a man aged 25-40 years in good health.

V usage is TRBV10-2 and J usage is TRBJ1-3; no clear D gene. The CDR3 has 13 amino acids. The germline gives CDR1 WSHSY, CDR2 SAAADI. Trimming left V 10 bases short and J 1 base short, with 11 bases between. The CDR3 is CATQGGSGNTIYF. The CDR3 DNA sequence: TGCGCCACCCAAGGAGGATCTGGAAACACCATATATTTT.

The count of this clone is one. In DNA, the CDR3 is TGTGCCAGCAGCTTACTTAGGGGCGGGAGCTCTGGAAACACCATATATTTT. It yields the protein CASSLLRGGSSGNTIYF. This sequence joins TRBV7-2 and TRBJ1-3, with D perhaps matching TRBD1 (5 bases). This CDR3 is 17 amino acids long. Trimming removed 2 bases from V and 0 bases from J, with 14 bases in between. The germline V gene encodes CDR1 SGHTA and CDR2 FQGNSA.

Notes on this clone: Different DNA sequences within this sample yield the same CDR3. V gene TRBV20-1 combines with J gene TRBJ1-2; D might be TRBD1 (5 bases). V dropped 3 bases and J dropped 4 bases, with 9 bases sitting between them. This CDR3 contains 12 residues. Germline CDR1 reads DFQATT; CDR2 reads SNEGSKA (reference sequence). In DNA, the CDR3 is TGCAGTGCTAGTGGGGGGAGCTATGGCTACACCTTC. Translated, it gives CSASGGSYGYTF.

The rearrangement joins TRBV10-3 to TRBJ1-3; D ambiguous. The CDR3 contains 14 residues. V lost 3 bases to trimming and J lost 8 bases, with 14 bases between them. CDR1 and CDR2 from the germline V gene are ENHRY and SYGVKD. The CDR3 region has the DNA TGTGCCATCAGTGATCGGAGAGCGGAAGACACCATATATTTT. Translating it yields CAISDRRAEDTIYF.

The chain carries TRBV11-2 and TRBJ1-5, with unresolved D. The CDR3 runs to 15 residues. CDR1 and CDR2 (germline): SGHAT, FQNNGV. V shed 6 bases and J shed 0 bases, with 12 bases lying between them. The CDR3 here is CASRRGLDSNQPQHF. The CDR3 region has the DNA TGTGCCAGCAGGCGTGGACTGGATAGCAATCAGCCCCAGCATTTT.

The chain recombines TRBV10-1 with TRBJ2-2; perhaps TRBD1 as D (6 bases). Germline assignment: CDR1 WNHNN and CDR2 SYGVQD (reference sequence). The CDR3 extends over 14 amino acids. V was shortened by 3 bases and J by 7 bases, with 12 bases between the two germline ends. DNA for the CDR3: TGCGCCAGCAGTGACAGGGGCAAGATCGGGGAGCTGTTTTTT. Protein product: CASSDRGKIGELFF.

This chain connects TRBV4-1 to TRBJ1-5, with 9 positions matching TRBD1. The germline V gene encodes CDR1 MGHRA and CDR2 YSYEKL. The CDR3 is 15 residues long. J gave up 5 bases and V 4 bases, and 6 bases lay outside the gene matches. The DNA of the CDR3 is TGCGCCAGCAGCCTCGCGGACAGGGGAGATCAGCCCCAGCATTTT. This translates into CASSLADRGDQPQHF.

With regard to this clone: Other DNA sequences from this sample encode an identical CDR3 as well. The chain carries TRBV30 and TRBJ1-1; perhaps TRBD1 as D (5 bases). Germline CDR1 and CDR2: GTSNPN and SVGIG (reference sequence). The CDR3 extends over 13 amino acids. Trimming took off 3 bases at V and 3 bases at J, with 11 bases between the two ends. CDR3: CAWSWGRDTEAFF. The CDR3 DNA sequence: TGTGCCTGGAGCTGGGGGAGAGACACTGAAGCTTTCTTT. Supplemented by reference TRBV30 and TRBJ1-1, the full variable domain reads SQTIHQWPATLVQPVGSPLSLECTVEGTSNPNLYWYRQAAGRGLQLLFYSVGIGQISSEVPQNLSASRPQDRQFILSSKKLLLSDSGFYLCAWSWGRDTEAFFGQGTRLTVV.

The chain is built from TRBV6-6 and TRBJ1-3; D is undetermined. Trimming took 7 bases from V and 0 from J, leaving 13 bases between them. Germline V gene data show CDR1 as MNHNY and CDR2 as SVGAGI (reference sequence). The CDR3 spans 15 residues. The CDR3 DNA sequence: TGTGCCAGCACCGAGGACCGGATCTCTGGAAACACCATATATTTT. This sequence encodes CASTEDRISGNTIYF.

The genes are TRBV19 and TRBJ2-2, with TRBD1 as a possible D gene (5 bases). The V end lost 2 bases, the J end lost 5 bases, and 15 bases lay between the germline ends. Germline values: CDR1 LNHDA, CDR2 SQIVND (reference sequence). The CDR3 covers 16 residues. In DNA form, the CDR3 reads TGTGCCAGTAGTATAAAGGGTCAGGGAAGGACCGGGGAGCTGTTTTTT. Amino acid sequence: CASSIKGQGRTGELFF.

The V call is TRBV3-1 (or the pseudogene TRBV3-2), the J call TRBJ1-2, with D unclear. The CDR3 consists of 14 residues. The V gene's germline CDR1 is LGHDT and CDR2 YNNKEL (reference sequence). V lost 0 bases and J lost 8, with 13 bases in between. The CDR3 spells CASSQDGSRAGYTF. The CDR3 coding sequence is TGTGCCAGCAGCCAAGACGGGTCTCGGGCGGGCTACACCTTC.

This clone has more than one count but fewer than ten. This sequence joins TRBV2 and TRBJ1-4, with D possibly being TRBD1 (5 bases). Germline V gene data show CDR1 as SNHLY and CDR2 as FYNNEI. Trimming cost V 6 bases and J 4 bases, with 12 bases left between them. The CDR3 contains 14 residues. CDR3: CASSPTANNEKLFF. CDR3 nucleotide sequence: TGTGCCAGCAGCCCGACAGCTAATAATGAAAAACTGTTTTTT.